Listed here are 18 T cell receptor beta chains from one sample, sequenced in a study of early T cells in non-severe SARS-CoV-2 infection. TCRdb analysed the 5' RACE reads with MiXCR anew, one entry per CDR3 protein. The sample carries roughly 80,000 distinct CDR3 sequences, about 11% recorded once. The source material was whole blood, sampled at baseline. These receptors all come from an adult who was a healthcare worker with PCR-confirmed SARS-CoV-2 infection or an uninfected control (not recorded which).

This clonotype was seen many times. CDR3 residues: CASSRGEDQPQHF. CDR3 in DNA: TGTGCCAGCAGTCGGGGAGAGGATCAGCCCCAGCATTTT. The rearrangement uses TRBV6-1 and TRBJ1-5; D is uncertain. Trimming removed 5 bases at V and 5 bases at J, with 10 bases between. Germline values: CDR1 MNHNS, CDR2 SASEGT. The CDR3 loop spans 13 amino acids.

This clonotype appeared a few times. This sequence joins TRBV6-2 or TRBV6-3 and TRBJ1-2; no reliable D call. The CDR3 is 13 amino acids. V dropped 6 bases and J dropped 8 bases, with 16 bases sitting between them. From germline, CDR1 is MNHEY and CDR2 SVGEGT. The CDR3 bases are TGTGCCAGCAGCCAGATCGGCTATAACGGCTACACCTTC. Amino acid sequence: CASSQIGYNGYTF.

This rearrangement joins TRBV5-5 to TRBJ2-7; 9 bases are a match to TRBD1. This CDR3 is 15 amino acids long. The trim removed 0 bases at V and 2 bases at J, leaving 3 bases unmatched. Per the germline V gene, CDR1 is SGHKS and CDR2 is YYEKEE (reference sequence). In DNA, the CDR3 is TGTGCCAGCAGCTTGGCCGGGACAGGGCCCTACGAGCAGTACTTC. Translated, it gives CASSLAGTGPYEQYF.

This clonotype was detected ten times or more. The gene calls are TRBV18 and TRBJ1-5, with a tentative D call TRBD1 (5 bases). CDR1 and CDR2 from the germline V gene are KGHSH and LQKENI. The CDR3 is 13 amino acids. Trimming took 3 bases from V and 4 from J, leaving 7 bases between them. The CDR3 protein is CASSPDTNQPQHF. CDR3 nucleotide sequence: TGTGCCAGCTCACCGGACACTAATCAGCCCCAGCATTTT.

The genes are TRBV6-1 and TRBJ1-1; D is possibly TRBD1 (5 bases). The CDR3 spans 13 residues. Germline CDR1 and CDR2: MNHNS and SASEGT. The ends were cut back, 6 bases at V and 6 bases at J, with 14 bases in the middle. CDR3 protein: CASSPDIVSEAFF. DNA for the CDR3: TGTGCCAGCAGCCCGGACATCGTTTCTGAAGCTTTCTTT.

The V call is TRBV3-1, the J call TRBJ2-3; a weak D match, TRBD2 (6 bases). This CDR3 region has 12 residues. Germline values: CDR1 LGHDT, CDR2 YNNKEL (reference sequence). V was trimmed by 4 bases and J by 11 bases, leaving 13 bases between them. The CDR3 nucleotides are TGTGCCAGCAGCCTAGGCCGGGAGAAGCAGTATTTT. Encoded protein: CASSLGREKQYF.

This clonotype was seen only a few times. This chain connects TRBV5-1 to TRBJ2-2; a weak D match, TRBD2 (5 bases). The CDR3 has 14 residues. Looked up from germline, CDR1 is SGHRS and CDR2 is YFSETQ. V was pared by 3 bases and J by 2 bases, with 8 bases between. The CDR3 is CASSWSGNTGELFF. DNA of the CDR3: TGCGCCAGCAGCTGGTCGGGAAACACCGGGGAGCTGTTTTTT.

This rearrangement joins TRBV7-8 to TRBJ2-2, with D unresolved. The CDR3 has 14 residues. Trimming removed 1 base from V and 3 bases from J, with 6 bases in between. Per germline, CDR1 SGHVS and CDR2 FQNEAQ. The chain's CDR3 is CASSLVADTGELFF. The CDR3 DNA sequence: TGTGCCAGCAGCTTAGTGGCGGACACCGGGGAGCTGTTTTTT. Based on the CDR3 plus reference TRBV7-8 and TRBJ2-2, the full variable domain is GAGVSQSPRYKVAKRGQDVALRCDPISGHVSLFWYQQALGQGPEFLTYFQNEAQLDKSGLPSDRFFAERPEGSVSTLKIQRTQQEDSAVYLCASSLVADTGELFFGEGSRLTVL.

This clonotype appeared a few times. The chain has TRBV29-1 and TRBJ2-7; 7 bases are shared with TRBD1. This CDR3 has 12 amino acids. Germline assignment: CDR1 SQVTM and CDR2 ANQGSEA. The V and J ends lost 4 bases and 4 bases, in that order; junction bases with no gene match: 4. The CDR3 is CSVGKTGYEQYF. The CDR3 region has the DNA TGCAGCGTTGGGAAGACAGGGTACGAGCAGTACTTC.

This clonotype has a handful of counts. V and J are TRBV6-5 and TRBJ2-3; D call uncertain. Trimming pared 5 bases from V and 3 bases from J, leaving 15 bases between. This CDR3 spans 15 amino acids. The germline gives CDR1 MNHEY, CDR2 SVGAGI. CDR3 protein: CASSPWTDITDTQYF. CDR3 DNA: TGTGCCAGCAGTCCTTGGACGGATATAACAGATACGCAGTATTTT.

CDR3 coding DNA: TGTGCCAGCAGTCCCATTGGCATCGTGTCTGGAAACACCATATATTTT. Translated: CASSPIGIVSGNTIYF. V and J are TRBV12-3 or TRBV12-4 and TRBJ1-3, with D unresolved. CDR3 length equals 16 residues. The V end was cut by 5 bases, the J end by 1 base, with 15 bases between.

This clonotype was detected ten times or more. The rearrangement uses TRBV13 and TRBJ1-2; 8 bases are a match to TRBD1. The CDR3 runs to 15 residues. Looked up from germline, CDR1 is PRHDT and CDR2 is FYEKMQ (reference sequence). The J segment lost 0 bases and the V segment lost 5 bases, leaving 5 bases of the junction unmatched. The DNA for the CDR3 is TGTGCCAGCAGCCCCTGGACAGGGACTAACTATGGCTACACCTTC. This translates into CASSPWTGTNYGYTF.

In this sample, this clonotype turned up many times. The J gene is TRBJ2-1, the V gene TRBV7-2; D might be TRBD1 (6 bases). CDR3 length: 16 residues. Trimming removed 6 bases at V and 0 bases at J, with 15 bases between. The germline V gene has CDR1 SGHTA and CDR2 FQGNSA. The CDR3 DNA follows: TGTGCCAGCAGAAATCGGGACACTCCCTCCTACAATGAGCAGTTCTTC. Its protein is CASRNRDTPSYNEQFF. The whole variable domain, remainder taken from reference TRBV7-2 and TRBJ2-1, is GAGVSQSPSNKVTEKGKDVELRCDPISGHTALYWYRQSLGQGLEFLIYFQGNSAPDKSGLPSDRFSAERTGGSVSTLTIQRTQQEDSAVYLCASRNRDTPSYNEQFFGPGTRLTVL.

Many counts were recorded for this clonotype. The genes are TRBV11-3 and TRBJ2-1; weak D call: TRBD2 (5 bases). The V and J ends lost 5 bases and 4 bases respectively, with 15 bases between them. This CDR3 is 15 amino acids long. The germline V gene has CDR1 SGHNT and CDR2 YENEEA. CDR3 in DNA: TGTGCCAGCAGCCAAAGTTTGGCGGGTTACAATGAGCAGTTCTTC. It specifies CASSQSLAGYNEQFF. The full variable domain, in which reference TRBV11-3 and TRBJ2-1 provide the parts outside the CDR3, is EAGVVQSPRYKIIEKKQPVAFWCNPISGHNTLYWYLQNLGQGPELLIRYENEEAVDDSQLPKDRFSAERLKGVDSTLKIQPAELGDSAVYLCASSQSLAGYNEQFFGPGTRLTVL.

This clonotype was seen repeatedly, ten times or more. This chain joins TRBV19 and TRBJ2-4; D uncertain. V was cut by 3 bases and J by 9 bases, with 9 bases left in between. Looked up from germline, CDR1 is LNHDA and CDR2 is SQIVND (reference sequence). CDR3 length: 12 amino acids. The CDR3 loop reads CASSMSLGIQYF. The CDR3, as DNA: TGTGCCAGTAGTATGAGCTTGGGCATTCAGTACTTC.

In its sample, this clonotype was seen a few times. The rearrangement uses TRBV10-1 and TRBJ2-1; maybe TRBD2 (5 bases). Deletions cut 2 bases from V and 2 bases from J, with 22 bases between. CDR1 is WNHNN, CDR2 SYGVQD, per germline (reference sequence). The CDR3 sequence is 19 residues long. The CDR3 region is CASSETGVSERTPYNEQFF. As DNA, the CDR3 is TGCGCCAGCAGTGAGACCGGGGTGTCGGAGCGGACCCCCTACAATGAGCAGTTCTTC.

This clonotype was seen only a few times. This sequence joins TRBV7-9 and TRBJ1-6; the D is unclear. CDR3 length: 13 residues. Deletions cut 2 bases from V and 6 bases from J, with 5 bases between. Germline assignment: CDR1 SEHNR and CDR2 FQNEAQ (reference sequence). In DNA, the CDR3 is TGTGCCAGCAGCTTACAGCCTAATTCACCCCTCCACTTT. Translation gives CASSLQPNSPLHF.

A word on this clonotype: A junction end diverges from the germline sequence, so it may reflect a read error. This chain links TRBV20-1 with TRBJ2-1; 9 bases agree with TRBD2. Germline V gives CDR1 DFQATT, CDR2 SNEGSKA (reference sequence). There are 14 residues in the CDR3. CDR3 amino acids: CSVIDGSGGNEQFF. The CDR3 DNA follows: TGCAGTGTCATAGACGGTAGCGGGGGCAATGAGCAGTTCTTT.